The clone carrying this T cell receptor beta chain was seen a few times. Its antigen remains unknown. This sample was included in a study of blood T cells in healthy people across ages. Study results and caveats: TCR beta diversity per million T cells fell roughly linearly with age.

Trimming removed 2 bases from V and 2 bases from J, with 10 bases in between. Germline CDR1 is SGHVS and CDR2 is FQNEAQ. This CDR3 has 14 residues. A second PCR, run for about 6 to 11 cycles, used a sample-barcoded 5' primer plus a J-beta primer mix. The template-switch adaptor, which had 12 random nucleotides, put a tag on each cDNA molecule. Each CDR3 protein gets one entry after TCRdb re-called the 5' RACE reads with MiXCR. The repertoire includes approximately 850,000 distinct CDR3 sequences, 40% to 50% of them detected once, and approximately 20% sits in the top ten. The genes are TRBV7-8 and TRBJ2-7; D is unclear. This receptor was identified in a man in his 60s in good health. Input material: blood. CDR3 in amino acids: CASSLNAPPYEQYF. CDR3 nucleotides: TGTGCCAGCAGCTTAAATGCACCTCCCTACGAGCAGTACTTC.